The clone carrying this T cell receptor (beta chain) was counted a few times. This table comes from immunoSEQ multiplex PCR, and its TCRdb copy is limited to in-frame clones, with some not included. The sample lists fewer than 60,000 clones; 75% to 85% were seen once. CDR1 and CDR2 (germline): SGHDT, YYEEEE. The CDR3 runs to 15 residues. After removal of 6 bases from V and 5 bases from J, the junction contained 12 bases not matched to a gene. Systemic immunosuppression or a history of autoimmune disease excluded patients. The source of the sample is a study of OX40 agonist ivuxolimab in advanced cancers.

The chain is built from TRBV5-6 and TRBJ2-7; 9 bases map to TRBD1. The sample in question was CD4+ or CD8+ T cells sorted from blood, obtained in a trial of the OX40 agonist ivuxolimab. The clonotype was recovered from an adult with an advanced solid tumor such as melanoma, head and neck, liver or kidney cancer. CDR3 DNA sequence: TGTGCCAGCATACAAACTGGGACAGGGATGAACGAGCAGTACTTC. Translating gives CASIQTGTGMNEQYF.